This T cell receptor (beta chain) was captured by sequencing in a study of cytomegalovirus exposure and HLA in healthy donors. Whole-study context: In a previous analysis, about 100 million unique TCR beta sequences were found from 150 million to 200 million T cells.

Germline V gene sequence: CDR1 MNHEY, CDR2 SVGAGI. The CDR3 consists of 14 residues. Use of 60 Vbeta and 13 Jbeta primers characterized the PCR. The repertoire was sequenced with immunoSEQ multiplex PCR; TCRdb's copy has only in-frame clones and lacks some. This table has about 190,000 clones, 79% appearing once. Notes on the study in general: HLA restriction was apparent for most CMV-associated TCR beta chains in a later analysis. Researchers reported in a later analysis that a missense DCLRE1C variant was tied to TCR beta V- and J-gene trimming.

For this clone: The antigen is unknown. One end of the junction varies from germline; a read error may be responsible.

Sequencing was carried out using PBMCs. The chain is built from TRBV6-5 and TRBJ1-5; 8 bases are shared with TRBD1. This clonotype originated in a woman aged 18-29 years in good health and CMV-seronegative. The CDR3 DNA follows: TGTACCAGCAGTTACAGACAGGGGTTGGAGCCCCAGCATTTT. Protein: CTSSYRQGLEPQHF.